This passage covers 10 T cell receptor beta chains from one sample sequenced in a study of T cell repertoires in ileal Crohn's disease. Sequencing used immunoSEQ multiplex PCR; TCRdb keeps in-frame clones, though not all of them. The sample has about 8,300 clones, around 78% seen once; the top ten hold about 4.4%. Material for sequencing was ileal tissue. All receptors come from an adult with Crohn's disease.

This chain links TRBV7-2 with TRBJ1-3; D is unresolved. Germline CDR1 is SGHTA and CDR2 is FQGNSA. The CDR3 loop spans 15 amino acids. Trimming pared 2 bases from V and 5 bases from J, leaving 13 bases between. The CDR3 loop reads CASSLSGTARNTIYF. The CDR3 region has the DNA TGTGCCAGCAGCTTAAGTGGCACAGCTCGAAACACCATATATTTT.

In DNA form, the CDR3 reads TGTGCCAGCAGCTTGACTAGCGGGGGTTCCTACAATGAGCAGTTCTTC. It is translated as CASSLTSGGSYNEQFF. The rearrangement joins TRBV7-3 to TRBJ2-1; 12 bases agree with TRBD2. CDR1 and CDR2 from the germline V gene are SGHTA and FQGTGA. The V and J ends lost 3 bases and 1 base, in that order; junction bases with no gene match: 1. This CDR3 is 16 amino acids long.

The genes are TRBV5-1 and TRBJ2-7; tentatively, D is TRBD2 (6 bases). V was pared by 4 bases and J by 0 bases, with 11 bases between. Per the germline V gene, CDR1 is SGHRS and CDR2 is YFSETQ. This CDR3 is built from 14 residues. The CDR3 here is CASSLSGSSYEQYF. CDR3 coding DNA: TGCGCCAGCAGCCTGTCCGGGAGCTCCTACGAGCAGTACTTC.

The V and J genes are TRBV5-1 and TRBJ1-6; 8 nucleotides align to TRBD1. CDR1 and CDR2 from the germline V gene are SGHRS and YFSETQ. The CDR3 spans 14 residues. Trimming removed 4 bases from V and 8 bases from J; junction bases left unmatched: 5. In nucleotides, the CDR3 is TGCGCCAGCAGCCCCTTGACAGGGGATTCACCCCTCCACTTT. It is translated as CASSPLTGDSPLHF.

This chain uses TRBV7-8 with TRBJ2-7, with D possibly matching TRBD1 (5 bases). Germline V gene data show CDR1 as SGHVS and CDR2 as FQNEAQ. Trimming shortened V by 5 bases and J by 4 bases, and 9 bases separated the two germline ends. This CDR3 contains 12 residues. The CDR3 is CASSQQDYEQYF. For the CDR3, the DNA is TGTGCCAGCAGCCAACAGGATTACGAGCAGTACTTC.

The sample holds a few counts of this clone. The chain links TRBV6-5 to TRBJ1-2; 7 bases match TRBD1. V was clipped by 8 bases and J by 6 bases; unmatched bases: 12. The CDR3 is made up of 14 amino acids. Germline V lookup: CDR1 MNHEY, CDR2 SVGAGI. The CDR3, as DNA: TGTGCCAGCGGTCCTTTTTCGACAGGGAATGGCTACACCTTC. It specifies CASGPFSTGNGYTF.

DNA of the CDR3: TGTGCCAGCAGTTTCACAGAGAACACTGAAGCTTTCTTT. Protein product: CASSFTENTEAFF. This chain joins TRBV6-6 and TRBJ1-1; no clear D. V gave up 4 bases and J gave up 1 base, with 7 bases separating them. The V gene's germline CDR1 is MNHNY and CDR2 SVGAGI (reference sequence). The CDR3 spans 13 residues.

This chain links TRBV19 with TRBJ2-3; 7 bases line up with TRBD2. This CDR3 contains 13 residues. V dropped 7 bases and J dropped 4; count of bases not matched to a gene: 5. Germline assignment: CDR1 LNHDA and CDR2 SQIVND (reference sequence). CDR3 nucleotides: TGTGCCAGTAAGTTGGGAGGGTCAGATACGCAGTATTTT. Its translation is CASKLGGSDTQYF.

This clone was observed a handful of times. V is TRBV7-8 and J is TRBJ2-5, with 9 bases identical to TRBD1. The CDR3 has 14 amino acids. The germline V gene encodes CDR1 SGHVS and CDR2 FQNEAQ. The ends lost 5 bases at V and 4 bases at J; junction bases unmatched: 5. CDR3 sequence: CASSPYRGRETQYF. DNA of the CDR3: TGTGCCAGCAGCCCATACAGGGGGCGAGAGACCCAGTACTTC.

The J gene is TRBJ1-1, the V gene TRBV10-3; tentative D call: TRBD1 (5 bases). CDR1 is ENHRY and CDR2 is SYGVKD in the germline V gene. V was clipped by 5 bases and J by 2 bases, with 12 bases between them. This CDR3 spans 14 amino acids. CDR3 loop: CAISPWRGNTEAFF. CDR3 nucleotide sequence: TGTGCCATCAGTCCCTGGAGGGGAAACACTGAAGCTTTCTTT.